This TCR beta chain was recorded in a study of blood T cell repertoires in COVID-19. Study as a whole: Sites across the United States, Italy and Spain contributed samples from acute and convalescent COVID-19. PBMCs, B-cell-depleted T cells, or T cells provided the cDNA or gDNA that made up the material.

V shed 8 bases and J shed 0 bases, with 13 bases lying between them. This CDR3 is built from 14 residues. CDR1 is MNHEY and CDR2 is SMNVEV in the germline V gene (reference sequence). TCRdb keeps only in-frame clones here, not all; method: immunoSEQ multiplex PCR. Of approximately 200,000 clones listed, 80% to 85% are singletons. This clone has more than one count but fewer than ten. The clonotype originates from a woman in her thirties with acute or convalescent COVID-19. The rearrangement joins TRBV27 to TRBJ1-1; D gene uncertain. The specimen sequenced was peripheral blood. CDR3 protein: CASGPRGMNTEAFF. For the CDR3, the DNA is TGTGCCAGCGGTCCTAGAGGAATGAACACTGAAGCTTTCTTT.